Each of the 9 T cell receptor beta chains below was sequenced from the same sample in a study of blood T cells in healthy people across ages. With a J-beta primer mix and a sample-barcoded 5' primer, a second PCR ran roughly 6 to 11 cycles. Via MiXCR, TCRdb re-called the 5' RACE reads, giving one row per CDR3 protein. The sample consists of over 700,000 distinct CDR3 sequences, 20% to 30% of them appearing once. The sample was also reused in another study, on T cells of mothers and their children.

Material for sequencing was blood. The origin of the receptors is a boy under 18 in good health.

This clonotype has a handful of counts. The chain has TRBV20-1 and TRBJ1-2, with no clear D. Germline CDR1 reads DFQATT; CDR2 reads SNEGSKA (reference sequence). Between the trimmed V and J ends, which lost 3 bases and 4 bases, there was a span of 12 bases. This CDR3 has 13 amino acids. The CDR3 DNA sequence: TGCAGTGCTAGGCGGCCAGAACTCTATGGCTACACCTTC. This gives the protein CSARRPELYGYTF.

This clonotype turned up a few times. This sequence joins TRBV6-2 or TRBV6-3 and TRBJ2-3; the match to TRBD1 covers 8 bases. Germline V CDR1 and CDR2: MNHEY, SVGEGT. V shed 6 bases, J shed 2 bases, and the junction held 13 bases outside the gene matches. The CDR3 is 17 residues long. The CDR3 sequence is CASSTDLPGGYTDTQYF. The CDR3 bases are TGTGCCAGCAGCACCGACCTCCCAGGGGGCTACACAGATACGCAGTATTTT.

The DNA of the CDR3 is TGTGCCAGCAGTGGCTCCGGGACAGGTACCTACGAGCAGTACTTC. Its protein is CASSGSGTGTYEQYF. V is TRBV12-3 or TRBV12-4 and J is TRBJ2-7; 8 bases are a match to TRBD1. The trim removed 5 bases at V and 2 bases at J, leaving 8 bases unmatched. The CDR3 has 15 amino acids.

This chain uses TRBV29-1 with TRBJ1-1; D ambiguous. The CDR3 covers 13 residues. Germline CDR1 reads SQVTM; CDR2 reads ANQGSEA. V was trimmed by 4 bases and J by 0 bases, leaving 9 bases between them. The DNA for the CDR3 is TGCAGCGTTGCAACGGAGATGAACACTGAAGCTTTCTTT. This codes for CSVATEMNTEAFF.

This clonotype was observed a few times. The gene calls are TRBV4-1 and TRBJ2-5; D tentatively fits TRBD1 or TRBD2 (5 bases each). Germline-derived CDR1 and CDR2 are MGHRA and YSYEKL. This CDR3 has 14 amino acids. The V gene lost 5 bases and the J gene lost 2 bases, with 12 bases spanning the gap. The CDR3 loop is CASSSRDGQETQYF. CDR3 nucleotides: TGCGCCAGCAGCTCCCGGGACGGTCAAGAGACCCAGTACTTC.

The chain employs TRBV20-1 and TRBJ2-1, with D possibly TRBD2 on 6 matching bases. The CDR3 has 15 residues. V gave up 0 bases and J gave up 0 bases, with 9 bases separating them. CDR1 is DFQATT, CDR2 SNEGSKA, per germline (reference sequence). The chain's CDR3 is CSARDGRSSYNEQFF. CDR3 sequence (DNA): TGCAGTGCTAGAGATGGGAGGAGCTCCTACAATGAGCAGTTCTTC.

This clonotype was counted only a few times. CDR3 sequence reads: CASSFTGADTGELFF. The CDR3 DNA follows: TGTGCCAGCAGCTTCACAGGGGCAGACACCGGGGAGCTGTTTTTT. V and J are TRBV7-3 and TRBJ2-2, with 7 nucleotides matching TRBD1. The CDR3 runs 15 residues. The junction had 4 bases not matched to a gene; V was cut back by 3 bases and J by 3 bases. Germline assignment: CDR1 SGHTA and CDR2 FQGTGA.

This chain uses TRBV29-1 with TRBJ1-2; D remains unclear. This CDR3 is 13 amino acids long. The V end was cut by 6 bases, the J end by 5 bases, with 16 bases between. Germline V gives CDR1 SQVTM, CDR2 ANQGSEA. The CDR3: CSVKEDGYYGYTF. Here the CDR3 DNA reads TGCAGCGTCAAAGAGGATGGGTATTATGGCTACACCTTC.

This clonotype was observed a few times. The CDR3 coding sequence is TGTGCCAGTAGTATGGGATCTTACTTCTACGAGCAGTACTTC. This encodes CASSMGSYFYEQYF. The chain recombines TRBV19 with TRBJ2-7; unclear D gene. CDR1 and CDR2 from the germline V gene are LNHDA and SQIVND (reference sequence). V shed 3 bases and J shed 3 bases, with 12 bases lying between them. This CDR3 contains 14 residues. The full variable domain, its missing parts supplied by reference TRBV19 and TRBJ2-7, is DGGITQSPKYLFRKEGQNVTLSCEQNLNHDAMYWYRQDPGQGLRLIYYSQIVNDFQKGDIAEGYSVSREKKESFPLTVTSAQKNPTAFYLCASSMGSYFYEQYFGPGTRLTVT.